This T cell receptor (beta chain) was captured by sequencing in a study of identical twins. Study conclusions and caveats: There is a chance that invariant MAIT and iNKT cells partially muddied zero-insertion analyses.

There are 13 residues in the CDR3. Germline V lookup: CDR1 LGHNA, CDR2 YNFKEQ. TCRdb reprocessed the 5' RACE reads with MiXCR, giving one entry per CDR3 protein. The table has 300,000 or so distinct CDR3 sequences, more than 8% seen once; the top ten hold about 7.1%. This clonotype turned up a few times. Antigen specificity is unknown. One junction end does not reproduce the germline sequence, and a read error may be involved. This same sample was also part of a study on yellow fever vaccine responses in identical twins. As reported in that work: Twins reportedly appeared to share part of their vaccine T cell response while keeping part individual.

Specimen: CD8+ T cells sorted from blood. This clonotype originated in a woman between 18 and 29 years old in good health. The chain is built from TRBV4-2 and TRBJ2-3; unclear D gene. The CDR3 bases are TGTGCCAGCAGCCAAGATCAAGGGCAGGTGGTGGTTTTT. This encodes CASSQDQGQVVVF.